The rows below give T cell receptor beta chains drawn from one sample of a study of blood T cell repertoires in COVID-19. Libraries were prepared by immunoSEQ multiplex PCR; TCRdb keeps only in-frame clonotypes and omits some of them. The profile covers under 150,000 clones, with around three quarters appearing a single time and 4% to 4.5% taken by the ten largest. The sequenced sample consisted of peripheral blood. The origin of the receptors is a man between 60 and 70 years old with acute or convalescent COVID-19. Each CDR3 is given with its conserved first and last residue. D genes are given only for firm matches. A clone size is listed for some rows: how often the clone was seen (once, few, many), or a class if it is expanded.

D gene: TRBD1
J gene: TRBJ1-2
V gene: TRBV28
clone size: NA
CDR3 protein: CASSLGTGANYGYTF
CDR3 DNA: TGTGCCAGCAGTTTGGGAACAGGGGCTAACTATGGCTACACCTTC

D gene: NA
J gene: TRBJ1-2
V gene: TRBV5-5
clone size: NA
CDR3 protein: CASSLGAISGYTF
CDR3 DNA: TGTGCCAGCAGCTTAGGGGCGATTTCGGGCTACACCTTC

D gene: TRBD1
J gene: TRBJ1-4
V gene: TRBV15
clone size: few
CDR3 protein: CATTGTVNEKLFF
CDR3 DNA: TGTGCCACCACCGGGACAGTTAATGAAAAACTGTTTTTT

D gene: NA
J gene: TRBJ2-7
V gene: TRBV3-1/TRBV3-2
clone size: NA
CDR3 protein: CASSQQGPYEQYF
CDR3 DNA: TGTGCCAGCAGCCAGCAGGGTCCCTACGAGCAGTACTTC

D gene: NA
J gene: TRBJ2-7
V gene: TRBV5-6
clone size: few
CDR3 protein: CASSLATGIYEQYF
CDR3 DNA: TGTGCCAGCAGCTTGGCGACAGGAATCTACGAGCAGTACTTC

D gene: NA
J gene: TRBJ2-5
V gene: TRBV6-2/TRBV6-3
clone size: NA
CDR3 protein: CASSYSSGRLETQYF
CDR3 DNA: TGTGCCAGCAGTTACAGCTCAGGGCGGCTAGAGACCCAGTACTTC

D gene: TRBD1
J gene: TRBJ2-7
V gene: TRBV28
clone size: NA
CDR3 protein: CASSLSARGQDEQYF
CDR3 DNA: TGTGCCAGCAGTTTAAGTGCTAGGGGGCAGGACGAGCAGTACTTC

D gene: TRBD1
J gene: TRBJ1-2
V gene: TRBV29-1
clone size: few
CDR3 protein: CSVGTGVDGYTF
CDR3 DNA: TGCAGCGTTGGGACAGGGGTTGATGGCTACACCTTC

D gene: NA
J gene: TRBJ1-5
V gene: TRBV18
clone size: NA
CDR3 protein: CASSPMSAGNNQPQHF
CDR3 DNA: TGTGCCAGCTCACCAATGTCAGCCGGGAACAATCAGCCCCAGCATTTT

D gene: TRBD2
J gene: TRBJ2-3
V gene: TRBV11-2
clone size: once
CDR3 protein: CASSFSAGGTDTQYF
CDR3 DNA: TGTGCCAGCAGCTTTTCCGCGGGGGGCACAGATACGCAGTATTTT

D gene: NA
J gene: TRBJ2-3
V gene: TRBV5-4
clone size: NA
CDR3 protein: CASSSGPSGNTQYF
CDR3 DNA: TGTGCCAGCAGCAGCGGACCGTCCGGGAATACGCAGTATTTT

D gene: NA
J gene: TRBJ1-2
V gene: TRBV10-1
clone size: NA
CDR3 protein: CASSETVNYGYTF
CDR3 DNA: TGCGCCAGCAGTGAAACGGTTAACTATGGCTACACCTTC

D gene: TRBD2
J gene: TRBJ2-7
V gene: TRBV5-1
clone size: few
CDR3 protein: CASSSGLAGIEQYF
CDR3 DNA: TGCGCCAGCAGCTCAGGACTAGCGGGAATCGAGCAGTACTTC

D gene: TRBD2
J gene: TRBJ2-1
V gene: TRBV29-1
clone size: NA
CDR3 protein: CSVNWGLAYNEQFF
CDR3 DNA: TGCAGCGTGAACTGGGGACTAGCTTACAATGAGCAGTTCTTC

D gene: NA
J gene: TRBJ2-1
V gene: TRBV11-3
clone size: NA
CDR3 protein: CASSPTRATEQFF
CDR3 DNA: TGTGCCAGCAGCCCCACGAGGGCCACTGAGCAGTTCTTC

D gene: NA
J gene: TRBJ1-1
V gene: TRBV12-1
clone size: NA
CDR3 protein: CASSSPLPRAFF
CDR3 DNA: TGTGCCAGCAGCTCCCCCCTACCGAGGGCTTTCTTT

D gene: TRBD1
J gene: TRBJ2-5
V gene: TRBV4-1
clone size: few
CDR3 protein: CASSLIWDRDQETQYF
CDR3 DNA: TGCGCCAGCAGCCTTATCTGGGACAGGGACCAAGAGACCCAGTACTTC

D gene: TRBD2
J gene: TRBJ2-3
V gene: TRBV5-4
clone size: NA
CDR3 protein: CASSLLAGQLGDTQYF
CDR3 DNA: TGTGCCAGCAGCTTACTAGCGGGACAACTGGGGGATACGCAGTATTTT

D gene: NA
J gene: TRBJ1-4
V gene: TRBV6-1
clone size: NA
CDR3 protein: CASSETGSWGELFF
CDR3 DNA: TGTGCCAGCAGTGAAACGGGGTCTTGGGGTGAACTGTTTTTT

D gene: TRBD2
J gene: TRBJ2-3
V gene: TRBV11-3
clone size: few
CDR3 protein: CASSSQRERPDTQYF
CDR3 DNA: TGTGCCAGCAGCTCCCAGCGGGAGCGTCCAGATACGCAGTATTTT

D gene: NA
J gene: TRBJ1-1
V gene: TRBV5-8
clone size: NA
CDR3 protein: CASSFQFNTEAFF
CDR3 DNA: TGTGCCAGCAGCTTTCAGTTTAACACTGAAGCTTTCTTT

D gene: TRBD1
J gene: TRBJ2-7
V gene: TRBV6-5
clone size: NA
CDR3 protein: CASSPGTDSYEQYF
CDR3 DNA: TGTGCCAGCAGCCCCGGGACAGATAGCTACGAGCAGTACTTC

D gene: TRBD1
J gene: TRBJ2-1
V gene: TRBV7-8
clone size: NA
CDR3 protein: CASSPLGQGGNYEQFF
CDR3 DNA: TGTGCCAGCAGCCCCCTCGGACAGGGGGGAAATTATGAGCAGTTCTTC

D gene: TRBD2
J gene: TRBJ2-1
V gene: TRBV28
clone size: NA
CDR3 protein: CASSTGTSGYNEQFF
CDR3 DNA: TGTGCCAGCAGTACCGGGACTAGCGGCTACAATGAGCAGTTCTTC

D gene: NA
J gene: TRBJ1-1
V gene: TRBV5-1
clone size: NA
CDR3 protein: CASSLGDILNTEAFF
CDR3 DNA: TGCGCCAGCAGCTTGGGGGACATCCTGAACACTGAAGCTTTCTTT

D gene: TRBD1
J gene: TRBJ2-3
V gene: TRBV4-1
clone size: NA
CDR3 protein: CASSQYRGGSQYF
CDR3 DNA: TGCGCCAGCAGCCAATACAGGGGCGGTTCGCAGTATTTT

D gene: NA
J gene: TRBJ1-1
V gene: TRBV19
clone size: NA
CDR3 protein: CASKPYPGFLDTEAFF
CDR3 DNA: TGTGCCAGTAAACCCTATCCAGGGTTTTTAGACACTGAAGCTTTCTTT

D gene: TRBD1
J gene: TRBJ2-7
V gene: TRBV6-1
clone size: NA
CDR3 protein: CASSERDSYEQYF
CDR3 DNA: TGTGCCAGCAGTGAACGGGACAGCTACGAGCAGTACTTC

D gene: NA
J gene: TRBJ2-3
V gene: TRBV28
clone size: NA
CDR3 protein: CASSQTSTDTQYF
CDR3 DNA: TGTGCCAGCAGTCAAACTAGCACAGATACGCAGTATTTT